The next 5 T cell receptor beta chains were all read from a single sample in a study of blood T cells in healthy people across ages. Together with a sample-barcoded 5' primer, a J-beta primer mix was included in a second PCR lasting about 7 to 11 cycles. A single record per CDR3 protein comes from TCRdb applying MiXCR to the 5' RACE reads. The sample includes approximately 2,000,000 distinct CDR3 sequences, approximately 39% of them seen just once. The sequenced sample was blood. Every receptor here comes from a human donor in good health.

The gene calls are TRBV12-3 or TRBV12-4 and TRBJ1-5; D is unresolved. The CDR3 totals 13 residues. V was clipped by 3 bases and J by 9 bases, with 12 bases between them. This CDR3 is CASSLEGLGPQHF. In nucleotides, the CDR3 is TGTGCCAGCAGTTTGGAGGGCCTCGGGCCCCAGCATTTT.

The chain recombines TRBV7-9 with TRBJ2-1; unclear D gene. V was clipped by 0 bases and J by 8 bases, with 14 bases between them. CDR1 and CDR2 (germline): SEHNR, FQNEAQ (reference sequence). The CDR3 runs to 15 residues. DNA of the CDR3: TGTGCCAGCAGCTTAGCGCCCTGGGTTGGCGATGAGCAGTTCTTC. The encoded protein is CASSLAPWVGDEQFF.

The CDR3 protein is CSARDFGRQGGEQYF. The CDR3 DNA is TGCAGTGCTAGAGATTTCGGCCGGCAGGGTGGCGAGCAGTACTTC. This sequence joins TRBV20-1 and TRBJ2-7; weak D call: TRBD1 (5 bases). V was pared by 0 bases and J by 6 bases, with 18 bases between. The CDR3 extends over 15 amino acids. Germline CDR1 and CDR2: DFQATT and SNEGSKA (reference sequence).

This chain uses TRBV20-1 with TRBJ1-2; TRBD1 might be the D (6 bases). The CDR3 sequence is 15 residues long. Trimming stripped 4 bases from V and 3 bases from J, with 18 bases between. Germline-derived CDR1 and CDR2 are DFQATT and SNEGSKA (reference sequence). The CDR3 DNA sequence: TGCAGTGCTAACAGGGTGGATGGGTCCCACTATGGCTACACCTTC. This sequence encodes CSANRVDGSHYGYTF.

This clonotype showed up just a few times. The rearrangement joins TRBV18 to TRBJ1-4; D is uncertain. The CDR3 length is 16 residues. Germline CDR1 and CDR2: KGHSH and LQKENI. V was pared by 4 bases and J by 5 bases, with 17 bases between. The CDR3 loop is CASSQRDSMGNEKLFF. In nucleotides, the CDR3 is TGTGCCAGCTCACAACGGGATTCAATGGGGAATGAAAAACTGTTTTTT.